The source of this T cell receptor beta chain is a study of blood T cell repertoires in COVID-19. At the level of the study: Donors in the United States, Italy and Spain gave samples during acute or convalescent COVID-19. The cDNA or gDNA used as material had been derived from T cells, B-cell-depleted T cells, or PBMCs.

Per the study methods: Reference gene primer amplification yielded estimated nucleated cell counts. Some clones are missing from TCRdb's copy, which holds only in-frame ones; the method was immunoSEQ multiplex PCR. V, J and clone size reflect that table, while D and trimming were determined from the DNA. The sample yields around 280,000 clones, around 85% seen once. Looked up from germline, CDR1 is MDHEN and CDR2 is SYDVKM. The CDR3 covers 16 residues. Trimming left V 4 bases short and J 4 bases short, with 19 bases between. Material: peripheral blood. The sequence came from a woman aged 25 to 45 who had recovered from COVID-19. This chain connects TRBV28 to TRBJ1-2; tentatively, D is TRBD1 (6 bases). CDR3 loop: CASSSLGASSSYGYTF. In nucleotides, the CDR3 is TGTGCCAGCAGTTCATTGGGGGCTTCGAGTAGCTATGGCTACACCTTC.